Detailed here is one T cell receptor beta chain. Its specificity is unknown. These data belong to a study of graft-versus-host responses after intestinal transplantation. Study overall: Recipients received multivisceral, liver-intestinal, or isolated intestinal transplants. Whole-study findings and limits: Detection of GvH clones occurred in recipient marrow, and some had their first appearance in ileum or blood.

TCRdb keeps only in-frame clones here, not all; method: immunoSEQ multiplex PCR. Of roughly 92,000 clones listed, around 90% are singletons. Germline V gives CDR1 MNHEY, CDR2 SVGAGI. There are 15 residues in the CDR3. With 0 bases removed from V and 1 base from J, the gap between germline ends came to 10 bases. This clonotype originated in a human donor who received an intestinal transplant. Sequenced here: unstimulated CD4+ T cells sorted from spleen or lymph node cells, sampled before intestinal transplant. The chain uses TRBV6-5 and TRBJ2-7; possibly TRBD1 for D (5 bases). DNA of the CDR3: TGTGCCAGCAGTTACTCGGCAGGGCGTTCCTACGAGCAGTACTTC. Protein: CASSYSAGRSYEQYF.